A selection of T cell receptor beta chains follows, all from one sample in a study of T cells in Graves' hyperthyroidism and ophthalmopathy. TCRdb reprocessed the multiplex PCR reads via MiXCR and lists one record per CDR3 protein. The repertoire includes fewer than 400,000 distinct CDR3 sequences, roughly 14% of them detected once, and roughly 25% sits in the top ten. Sequenced sample: blood. All receptors come from a young woman with Graves' hyperthyroidism that later progressed to Graves' ophthalmopathy. Both conserved end residues are part of each CDR3. D genes are given only for firm matches. Clone size appears in some rows only: once, few, many, or a class for an expanded clone.

j_call v_call clone_size d_call cdr3_aa cdr3_nt
TRBJ2-7 TRBV19 - - CASSIVPPGNEQYF TGTGCCAGTAGTATAGTCCCTCCTGGCAACGAGCAGTACTTC
TRBJ2-7 TRBV19 - TRBD2 CASSITSGKASYEQYF TGTGCCAGTAGTATAACTAGCGGGAAGGCTTCCTACGAGCAGTACTTC
TRBJ2-1 TRBV12-3/TRBV12-4 many TRBD2 CASSSAASGRSYEQFF TGTGCCAGCAGTTCCGCAGCGAGCGGGAGAAGTTATGAGCAGTTCTTC
TRBJ2-7 TRBV4-1 - TRBD1 CASSPLSGQGAYEQYF TGCGCCAGCAGCCCCCTCTCTGGACAGGGGGCTTACGAGCAGTACTTC
TRBJ2-3 TRBV3-1 many TRBD2 CASSPGTSPLRTQYF TGTGCCAGCAGCCCCGGGACTAGCCCCTTACGTACGCAGTATTTT
TRBJ2-3 TRBV7-9 - TRBD2 CASSPLADSDTQYF TGTGCCAGCAGCCCCCTAGCGGATTCAGATACGCAGTATTTT
TRBJ1-5 TRBV10-3 - - CATSRDTYQPQHF TGTGCCACCTCTCGGGACACCTATCAGCCCCAGCATTTT
TRBJ1-1 TRBV6-2/TRBV6-3 many - CASSWQRGRGTEAFF TGTGCCAGCAGTTGGCAGCGTGGCCGGGGGACTGAAGCTTTCTTT
TRBJ2-7 TRBV20-1 many - CSAPGALGFYEQYF TGCAGTGCTCCAGGAGCCCTTGGCTTCTACGAGCAGTACTTC
TRBJ2-7 TRBV7-2 many TRBD1 CASSFYYRDRARYEQYF TGTGCCAGCAGCTTTTACTACCGGGACAGGGCGAGATACGAGCAGTACTTC
TRBJ1-1 TRBV6-2/TRBV6-3 few - CASSPNTQGGTEAFF TGTGCCAGCAGTCCGAACACACAGGGAGGGACTGAAGCTTTCTTT